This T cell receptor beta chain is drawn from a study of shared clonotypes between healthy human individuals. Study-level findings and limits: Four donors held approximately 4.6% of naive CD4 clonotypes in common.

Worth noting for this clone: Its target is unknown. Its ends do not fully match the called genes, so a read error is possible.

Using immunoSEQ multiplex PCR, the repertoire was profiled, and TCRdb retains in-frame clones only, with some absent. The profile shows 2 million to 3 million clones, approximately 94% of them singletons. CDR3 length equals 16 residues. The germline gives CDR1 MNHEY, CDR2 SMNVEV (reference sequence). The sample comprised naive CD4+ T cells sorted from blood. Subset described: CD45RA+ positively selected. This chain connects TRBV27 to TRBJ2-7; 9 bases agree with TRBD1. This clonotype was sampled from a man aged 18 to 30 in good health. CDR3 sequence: CASSVSGTGSSYEQYF. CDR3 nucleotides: TGTGCCAGCAGTGTATCCGGGACAGGGAGCTCCTACGAGCAGTACTTC.